The source of this TCR beta chain is a study of post-analysis software for immune sequencing data. Study in general: In terms of disease course, relapsing-remitting, secondary progressive and progressive-relapsing multiple sclerosis were included. Study results and limitations: The normalized Chao1 diversity of multiple sclerosis patients was significantly lower than that of controls. Co-batched samples clustered tightly together by F measure. Controls had lower frequencies than patients of about 5 TRBV segments, which included TRBV5-6, TRBV5-1 and TRBV20-1.

Unique molecular identifiers were carried by the TCR beta cDNA libraries. Some 500,000 cDNA molecules were obtained from roughly 1.1 to 9.2 million T cells. TCRdb reanalysed the PCR reads using MiXCR and keeps one entry per CDR3 protein. The sample holds hundreds of thousands of distinct CDR3 sequences, approximately 34% seen once. This clonotype was detected ten times or more. Its antigen is currently unknown. Trimming took off 0 bases at V and 7 bases at J, with 7 bases between the two ends. The CDR3 length is 13 residues. Germline loops: CDR1 LGHNA, CDR2 YNFKEQ. This sequence was found in a girl aged 10 to 17 with multiple sclerosis. Material: blood. This chain connects TRBV4-2 to TRBJ1-5, with a tentative D call TRBD1 (5 bases). The CDR3, as DNA: TGTGCCAGCAGCCAAGACGGGGGGCAGCCCCAGCATTTT. Encoded protein: CASSQDGGQPQHF.